These 12 T cell receptor beta chains were all obtained from the same sample, sequenced in a study of blood T cell repertoires in COVID-19. TCRdb keeps only in-frame clones here, not all; method: immunoSEQ multiplex PCR. The table lists around 90,000 clones, 85% of them singletons. Sequencing was carried out using peripheral blood. These receptors originate from a woman in her 70s with active or convalescent COVID-19.

The chain has TRBV28 and TRBJ2-7; 10 bases match TRBD2. The CDR3 contains 13 residues. The germline CDR1 and CDR2 sequences are MDHEN and SYDVKM. J gave up 3 bases and V 6 bases, and 2 bases lay outside the gene matches. The CDR3 DNA is TGTGCCAGCAGAAGCGGGGGGGTCTACGAGCAGTACTTC. This sequence encodes CASRSGGVYEQYF.

The gene calls are TRBV20-1 and TRBJ2-5, with D uncertain. In germline, CDR1 is DFQATT, CDR2 SNEGSKA (reference sequence). Deletions cut 3 bases from V and 0 bases from J, with 11 bases between. The CDR3 has 14 amino acids. The chain's CDR3 is CSASSAVYQETQYF. The CDR3 DNA sequence: TGCAGTGCTAGTTCGGCGGTGTACCAAGAGACCCAGTACTTC.

The CDR3: CASSYETGQGLADTQYF. CDR3 nucleotide sequence: TGTGCCAGCAGTTATGAAACGGGACAGGGTTTAGCAGATACGCAGTATTTT. V and J are TRBV6-2 or TRBV6-3 and TRBJ2-3; 9 positions match TRBD1. The CDR3 consists of 17 residues. After removal of 3 bases from V and 4 bases from J, the junction contained 11 bases not matched to a gene. Germline CDR1 and CDR2: MNHEY and SVGEGT.

The rearrangement uses TRBV27 and TRBJ2-7, with D possibly being TRBD2 (6 bases). The CDR3 contains 18 residues. Germline CDR1 and CDR2: MNHEY and SMNVEV (reference sequence). Trimming pared 5 bases from V and 5 bases from J, leaving 28 bases between. Here the CDR3 reads CASSLPGRRIDARNEQYF. The CDR3 DNA reads TGTGCCAGCAGTCTACCGGGGAGGAGAATCGACGCACGTAACGAGCAGTACTTC.

The CDR3 nucleotides read TGTGCCAGCTCACCGCGGGGGGCGGGCACTGAAGCTTTCTTT. This encodes CASSPRGAGTEAFF. The chain uses TRBV18 and TRBJ1-1, with TRBD1 as a possible D gene (6 bases). The germline gives CDR1 KGHSH, CDR2 LQKENI. The V and J ends lost 3 bases and 4 bases respectively, with 12 bases between them. The CDR3 length is 14 residues. The whole variable domain, filled in from reference TRBV18 and TRBJ1-1, reads NAGVMQNPRHLVRRRGQEARLRCSPMKGHSHVYWYRQLPEEGLKFMVYLQKENIIDESGMPKERFSAEFPKEGPSILRIQQVVRGDSAAYFCASSPRGAGTEAFFGQGTRLTVV.

There are a few counts of this clone. This chain uses TRBV10-3 with TRBJ1-2, with 7 bases that match TRBD1. Unmatched junction bases numbered 12, after V lost 0 bases and J lost 5 bases. The CDR3 consists of 17 residues. Germline V CDR1 and CDR2: ENHRY, SYGVKD. DNA of the CDR3: TGTGCCATCAGTGAGTCGGCAGGGGGACCTGCTGTTTATGGCTACACCTTC. Protein: CAISESAGGPAVYGYTF.

CDR3 sequence reads: CASSSLTGTGGSIDYGYTF. The CDR3 nucleotides are TGTGCCAGCAGCTCCCTAACCGGGACAGGGGGTAGTATTGACTATGGCTACACCTTC. This rearrangement joins TRBV13 to TRBJ1-2; 11 nucleotides match TRBD1. V trimming: 4 bases; J trimming: 3 bases; junction bases outside the gene matches: 16. The CDR3 sequence is 19 residues long. Germline loops: CDR1 PRHDT, CDR2 FYEKMQ (reference sequence).

The chain links TRBV18 to TRBJ1-5; 8 nucleotides line up with TRBD1. V was clipped by 5 bases and J by 5 bases; unmatched bases: 8. CDR1 KGHSH and CDR2 LQKENI come from the germline V gene. CDR3 length equals 15 residues. CDR3 nucleotides: TGTGCCAGCTCAGCGAGCACAGGGGGGGATCAGCCCCAGCATTTT. It codes for CASSASTGGDQPQHF.

The CDR3 loop is CASSRRPLPGDTQYF. CDR3 bases: TGTGCCAGTAGTAGAAGACCACTACCGGGGGATACGCAGTATTTT. This chain joins TRBV19 and TRBJ2-3; a weak D match, TRBD2 (5 bases). The CDR3 has 15 residues. Trimming shortened V by 4 bases and J by 6 bases, and 17 bases separated the two germline ends. Germline V gives CDR1 LNHDA, CDR2 SQIVND (reference sequence).

The chain links TRBV5-1 to TRBJ2-7, with a tentative D call TRBD1 (6 bases). The CDR3 is 12 residues long. V was pared by 2 bases and J by 3 bases, with 6 bases between. Germline V gene lookup returns CDR1 SGHRS and CDR2 YFSETQ. The CDR3 coding sequence is TGCGCCAGCAGCTTAGGGGGCTACGAGCAGTACTTC. Its translation is CASSLGGYEQYF.

V is TRBV6-2 or TRBV6-3 and J is TRBJ2-4; D call uncertain. Between the trimmed V and J ends, which lost 6 bases and 3 bases, there was a span of 9 bases. Germline V gene lookup returns CDR1 MNHEY and CDR2 SVGEGT. This CDR3 has 13 residues. CDR3 coding DNA: TGTGCCAGCAGCGAGATAAGCAAAAACATTCAGTACTTC. This gives the protein CASSEISKNIQYF.

This chain uses TRBV6-5 with TRBJ2-2; 8 bases fit TRBD1. Trimming cost V 6 bases and J 1 base; bases outside gene matches: 4. From germline, CDR1 is MNHEY and CDR2 SVGAGI. This CDR3 has 15 residues. CDR3 protein: CASRRDRLNTGELFF. The DNA for the CDR3 is TGTGCCAGCAGACGGGACAGGCTGAACACCGGGGAGCTGTTTTTT.